Each of the 6 T cell receptor beta chains below was sequenced from the same sample in a study of cytomegalovirus exposure and HLA in healthy donors. Primers included in the PCR were 60 Vbeta and 13 Jbeta primers. Clones were sequenced by immunoSEQ multiplex PCR, and TCRdb holds only the in-frame ones, with some missing. Seen here are some 99,000 clones, about 74% observed once, and the top ten hold roughly 8%. Sequenced: PBMCs. The receptors were gathered from a female donor in good health and CMV-seronegative.

This clone was detected only a few times. V and J are TRBV27 and TRBJ2-7; 8 positions match TRBD1. Germline V gene lookup returns CDR1 MNHEY and CDR2 SMNVEV (reference sequence). CDR3 length equals 16 residues. The V and J ends lost 2 bases and 3 bases, in that order; junction bases with no gene match: 9. The CDR3 reads CASSLGSGQAVYEQYF. Here the CDR3 DNA reads TGTGCCAGCAGTTTAGGGTCGGGACAGGCCGTCTACGAGCAGTACTTC.

This sequence joins TRBV7-2 and TRBJ2-4, with 8 bases that match TRBD1. Trimming took 5 bases from V and 8 from J; bases not matched to a gene: 8. The CDR3 extends over 14 amino acids. CDR1 and CDR2 (germline): SGHTA, FQGNSA. The CDR3 nucleotides are TGTGCCAGCAGCCAGGACAGGGCTGGGGACATTCAGTACTTC. This gives the protein CASSQDRAGDIQYF.

The V gene is TRBV4-2, the J gene TRBJ1-2; TRBD1 is a possible D gene (5 bases). The CDR3 consists of 12 residues. Trimming pared 4 bases from V and 5 bases from J, leaving 8 bases between. The germline gives CDR1 LGHNA, CDR2 YNFKEQ. CDR3 DNA sequence: TGTGCCAGCAGCCGAGACAGTTATGGCTACACCTTC. Translation gives CASSRDSYGYTF.

CDR3 sequence (DNA): TGTGCCAGCAGTTTACAGGGAGGGAGGGAGACCCAGTACTTC. Translated, it gives CASSLQGGRETQYF. This chain joins TRBV6-5 and TRBJ2-5; a weak D match, TRBD2 (7 bases). The CDR3 sequence is 14 residues long. V lost 4 bases and J lost 5, with 14 bases in between. CDR1 and CDR2 from the germline V gene are MNHEY and SVGAGI.

The chain recombines TRBV18 with TRBJ1-5; 7 bases are a match to TRBD1. V was clipped by 5 bases and J by 1 base; unmatched bases: 8. In germline, CDR1 is KGHSH, CDR2 LQKENI. This CDR3 contains 16 residues. The CDR3 DNA is TGTGCCAGCTCATCCACCCGACAGGGAAGCAATCAGCCCCAGCATTTT. It encodes CASSSTRQGSNQPQHF.

The rearrangement joins TRBV27 to TRBJ1-6, with a weak D call TRBD1 (5 bases). V lost 5 bases, J lost 4 bases, and 18 bases lay in between. CDR3 length equals 17 residues. The germline V gene has CDR1 MNHEY and CDR2 SMNVEV (reference sequence). Written as DNA, the CDR3 is TGTGCCAGCAGTCCTCGGCAGGGTGGGGATTATAATTCACCCCTCCACTTT. Residues: CASSPRQGGDYNSPLHF.